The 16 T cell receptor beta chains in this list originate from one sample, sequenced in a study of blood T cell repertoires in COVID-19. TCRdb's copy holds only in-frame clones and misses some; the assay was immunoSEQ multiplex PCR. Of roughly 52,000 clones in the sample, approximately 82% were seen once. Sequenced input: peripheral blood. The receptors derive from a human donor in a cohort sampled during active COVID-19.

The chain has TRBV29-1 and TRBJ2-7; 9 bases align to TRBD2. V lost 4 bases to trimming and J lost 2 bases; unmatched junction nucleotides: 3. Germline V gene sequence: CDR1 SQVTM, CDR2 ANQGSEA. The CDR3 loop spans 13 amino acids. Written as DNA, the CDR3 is TGCAGCGTTGCTAGCGGGGAGCCCTACGAGCAGTACTTC. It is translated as CSVASGEPYEQYF.

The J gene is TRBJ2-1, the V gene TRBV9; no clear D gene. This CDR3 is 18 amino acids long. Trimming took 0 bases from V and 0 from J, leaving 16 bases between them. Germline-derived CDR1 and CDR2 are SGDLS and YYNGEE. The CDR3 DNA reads TGTGCCAGCAGCGTAGCCCCTACTGGGTCGGGCTCCTACAATGAGCAGTTCTTC. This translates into CASSVAPTGSGSYNEQFF.

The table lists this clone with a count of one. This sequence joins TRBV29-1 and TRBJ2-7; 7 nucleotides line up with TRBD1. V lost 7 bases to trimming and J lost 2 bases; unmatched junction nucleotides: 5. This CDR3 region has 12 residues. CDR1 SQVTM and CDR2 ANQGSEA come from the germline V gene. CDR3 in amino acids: CSARDSPYEQYF. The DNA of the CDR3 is TGCAGCGCCCGGGACAGCCCCTACGAGCAGTACTTC.

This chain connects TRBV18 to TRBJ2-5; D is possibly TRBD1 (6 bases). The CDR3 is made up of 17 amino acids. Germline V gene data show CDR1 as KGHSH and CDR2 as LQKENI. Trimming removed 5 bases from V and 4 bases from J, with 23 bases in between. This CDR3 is CASSFWGRRAGTETQYF. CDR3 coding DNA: TGTGCCAGCTCATTCTGGGGGCGCCGGGCTGGCACAGAGACCCAGTACTTC.

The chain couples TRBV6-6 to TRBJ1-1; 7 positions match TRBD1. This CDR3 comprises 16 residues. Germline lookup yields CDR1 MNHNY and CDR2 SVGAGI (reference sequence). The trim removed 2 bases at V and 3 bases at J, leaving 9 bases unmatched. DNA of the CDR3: TGTGCCAGCAGTTACCCCGCCGGACAGGCGCACACTGAAGCTTTCTTT. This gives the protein CASSYPAGQAHTEAFF.

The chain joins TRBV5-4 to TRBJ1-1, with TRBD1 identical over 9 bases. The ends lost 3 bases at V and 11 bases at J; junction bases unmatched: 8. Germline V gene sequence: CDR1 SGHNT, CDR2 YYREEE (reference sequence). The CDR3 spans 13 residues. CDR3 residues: CASSSRDRASAFF. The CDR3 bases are TGTGCCAGCAGCTCCCGGGACAGGGCTTCGGCTTTCTTT. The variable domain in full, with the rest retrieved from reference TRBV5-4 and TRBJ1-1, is ETGVTQSPTHLIKTRGQQVTLRCSSQSGHNTVSWYQQALGQGPQFIFQYYREEENGRGNFPPRFSGLQFPNYSSELNVNALELDDSALYLCASSSRDRASAFFGQGTRLTVV.

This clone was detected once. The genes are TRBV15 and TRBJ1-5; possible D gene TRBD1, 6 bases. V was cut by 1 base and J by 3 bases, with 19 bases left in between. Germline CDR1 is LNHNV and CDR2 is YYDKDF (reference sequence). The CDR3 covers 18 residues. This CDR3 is CATSRVGGHKVTNQPQHF. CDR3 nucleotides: TGTGCCACCAGCAGAGTTGGGGGACATAAAGTTACCAATCAGCCCCAGCATTTT.

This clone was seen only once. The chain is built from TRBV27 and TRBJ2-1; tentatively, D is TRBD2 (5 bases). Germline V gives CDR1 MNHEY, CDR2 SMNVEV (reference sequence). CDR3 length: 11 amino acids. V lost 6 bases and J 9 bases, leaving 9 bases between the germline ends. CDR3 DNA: TGTGCCAGCAGGAGGGCGTTTGAGCAGTTCTTC. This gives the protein CASRRAFEQFF.

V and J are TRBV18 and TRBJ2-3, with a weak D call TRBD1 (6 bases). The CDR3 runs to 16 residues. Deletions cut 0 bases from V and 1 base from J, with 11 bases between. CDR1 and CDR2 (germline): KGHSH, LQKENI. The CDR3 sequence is CASSPPTGSGTDTQYF. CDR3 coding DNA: TGTGCCAGCTCACCACCAACAGGGTCCGGCACAGATACGCAGTATTTT.

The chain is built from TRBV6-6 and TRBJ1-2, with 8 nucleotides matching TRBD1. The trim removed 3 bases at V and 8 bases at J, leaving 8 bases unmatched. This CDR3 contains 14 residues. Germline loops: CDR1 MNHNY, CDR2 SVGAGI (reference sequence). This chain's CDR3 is CASSYPGQEGGYTF. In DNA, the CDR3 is TGTGCCAGCAGTTATCCGGGACAGGAGGGGGGCTACACCTTC.

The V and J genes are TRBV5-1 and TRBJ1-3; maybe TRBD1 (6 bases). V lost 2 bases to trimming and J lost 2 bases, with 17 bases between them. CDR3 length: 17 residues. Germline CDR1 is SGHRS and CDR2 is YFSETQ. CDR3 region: CASSFRDNSPTGNTIYF. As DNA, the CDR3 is TGCGCCAGCAGCTTCCGGGACAACAGCCCAACTGGAAACACCATATATTTT.

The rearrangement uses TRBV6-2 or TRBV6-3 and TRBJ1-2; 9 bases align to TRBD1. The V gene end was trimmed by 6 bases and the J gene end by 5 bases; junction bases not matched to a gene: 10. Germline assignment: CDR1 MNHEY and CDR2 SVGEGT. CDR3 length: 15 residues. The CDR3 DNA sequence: TGTGCCAGCAGCCGGGGACAGGGTGGCCGGTATGGCTACACCTTC. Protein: CASSRGQGGRYGYTF.

The CDR3 DNA reads as TGTGCCAGCAGCCAAGATCATGGCAGCAGGGATACGCAGTATTTT. The encoded protein is CASSQDHGSRDTQYF. This chain connects TRBV3-1 (or the pseudogene TRBV3-2) to TRBJ2-3; no definite D call. This CDR3 spans 15 amino acids. The V gene's germline CDR1 is LGHDT and CDR2 YNNKEL (reference sequence). Trimming shortened V by 0 bases and J by 6 bases, and 13 bases separated the two germline ends.

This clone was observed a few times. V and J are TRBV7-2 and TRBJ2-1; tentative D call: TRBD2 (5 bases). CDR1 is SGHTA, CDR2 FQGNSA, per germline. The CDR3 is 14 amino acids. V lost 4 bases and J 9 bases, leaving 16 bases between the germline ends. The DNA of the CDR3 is TGTGCCAGCAGCTCGAAAGGAACTAGAGGTGAGCAGTTCTTC. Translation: CASSSKGTRGEQFF.

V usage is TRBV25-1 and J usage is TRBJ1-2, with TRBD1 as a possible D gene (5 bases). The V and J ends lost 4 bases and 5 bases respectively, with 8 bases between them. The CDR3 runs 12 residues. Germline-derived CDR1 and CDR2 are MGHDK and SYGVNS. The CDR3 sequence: CASSGQGYGYTF. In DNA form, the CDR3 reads TGTGCCAGCAGTGGGCAGGGATATGGCTACACCTTC.

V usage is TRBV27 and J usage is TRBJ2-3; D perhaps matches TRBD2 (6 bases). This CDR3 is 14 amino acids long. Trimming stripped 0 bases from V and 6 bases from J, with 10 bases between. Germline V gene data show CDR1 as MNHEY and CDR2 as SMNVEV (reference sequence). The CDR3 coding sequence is TGTGCCAGCAGTTTATCGAGTGGGGGGGATACGCAGTATTTT. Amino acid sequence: CASSLSSGGDTQYF.